Listed here are 32 T cell receptor beta chains from one sample, sequenced in a study of blood T cell repertoires in COVID-19. Clones were sequenced by immunoSEQ multiplex PCR, and TCRdb holds only the in-frame ones, with some missing. The sample holds roughly 250,000 clones, 88% seen once. Sequencing used PBMCs or T cells enriched from blood (not recorded which). The source of these receptors is a woman in her fifties or sixties who had recovered from COVID-19.

The CDR3 DNA sequence: TGTGCCAGCAGTCGATTGCTGACAGAGACCTACGAGCAGTACTTC. Translated, it gives CASSRLLTETYEQYF. The chain is built from TRBV28 and TRBJ2-7, with D possibly TRBD1 on 5 matching bases. The CDR3 covers 15 residues. Germline V lookup: CDR1 MDHEN, CDR2 SYDVKM. V was clipped by 5 bases and J by 2 bases, with 16 bases between them. Full variable domain (rest looked up from reference TRBV28 and TRBJ2-7): DVKVTQSSRYLVKRTGEKVFLECVQDMDHENMFWYRQDPGLGLRLIYFSYDVKMKEKGDIPEGYSVSREKKERFSLILESASTNQTSMYLCASSRLLTETYEQYFGPGTRLTVT.

This chain links TRBV9 with TRBJ2-1, with 8 positions matching TRBD2. This CDR3 spans 15 amino acids. Trimming took 3 bases from V and 6 from J; bases not matched to a gene: 8. CDR1 and CDR2 from the germline V gene are SGDLS and YYNGEE. As DNA, the CDR3 is TGTGCCAGCAGCGCCGGACTAGCCCAATTCAATGAGCAGTTCTTC. Residues: CASSAGLAQFNEQFF.

V and J are TRBV28 and TRBJ2-1; TRBD1 matches at 9 bases. With 5 bases clipped from V and 4 bases from J, the junction kept 12 bases outside the gene matches. Germline CDR1 is MDHEN and CDR2 is SYDVKM. The CDR3 contains 17 residues. CDR3 nucleotides: TGTGCCAGCAGTCCGACCGCCGACAGGGGGGCGTACAATGAGCAGTTCTTC. As protein: CASSPTADRGAYNEQFF.

The J gene is TRBJ2-2, the V gene TRBV5-3, with 10 bases aligning to TRBD2. TRBV5-3 is filed as an ORF, its function uncertain. The V gene end was trimmed by 1 base and the J gene end by 3 bases; junction bases not matched to a gene: 9. The CDR3 sequence is 18 residues long. CDR3 loop: CARSLSSGRSCDTGELFF. The CDR3 DNA reads TGTGCCAGAAGCTTGTCTAGCGGGAGATCGTGCGACACCGGGGAGCTGTTTTTT.

V and J are TRBV30 and TRBJ1-1, with D perhaps matching TRBD1 (5 bases). The length of the CDR3 is 11 residues. Germline loops: CDR1 GTSNPN, CDR2 SVGIG (reference sequence). The CDR3 is CGLKGRTEAFF. The CDR3 DNA reads TGTGGGTTGAAGGGGAGGACTGAAGCTTTCTTT.

The CDR3 is CASSLGRTTGRMNTEAFF. The CDR3 bases are TGTGCCAGCAGCTTGGGTAGGACTACGGGCAGGATGAACACTGAAGCTTTCTTT. The V gene is TRBV7-9, the J gene TRBJ1-1, with D unclear. V was trimmed by 3 bases and J by 0 bases, leaving 20 bases between them. The CDR3 covers 18 residues. Germline V gives CDR1 SEHNR, CDR2 FQNEAQ (reference sequence).

CDR3 residues: CASSLPRVSIEQFF. CDR3 DNA sequence: TGTGCCAGCAGCCTCCCCAGGGTCAGCATTGAGCAGTTCTTC. This rearrangement joins TRBV7-8 to TRBJ2-1; perhaps TRBD1 as D (5 bases). Germline CDR1 reads SGHVS; CDR2 reads FQNEAQ. Trimming shortened V by 5 bases and J by 9 bases, and 17 bases separated the two germline ends. CDR3 length: 14 residues.

This clone was observed a single time. The chain combines TRBV28 with TRBJ2-1; 9 bases map to TRBD2. The CDR3 sequence is 16 residues long. Germline values: CDR1 MDHEN, CDR2 SYDVKM. With V trimmed by 4 bases and J by 4 bases, 8 bases remained unmatched. CDR3 amino acids: CASSSISGSPYNEQFF. CDR3 DNA sequence: TGTGCCAGCAGTTCGATTAGCGGGAGTCCTTACAATGAGCAGTTCTTC.

The rearrangement links TRBV5-4 to TRBJ2-3, with D possibly TRBD1 on 5 matching bases. V was trimmed by 1 base and J by 3 bases, leaving 9 bases between them. The CDR3 totals 14 residues. Per germline, CDR1 SGHNT and CDR2 YYREEE (reference sequence). The DNA for the CDR3 is TGTGCCAGCAGCTTGAAAGCAGGGACAGATACGCAGTATTTT. Residues: CASSLKAGTDTQYF. Full variable domain (rest looked up from reference TRBV5-4 and TRBJ2-3): ETGVTQSPTHLIKTRGQQVTLRCSSQSGHNTVSWYQQALGQGPQFIFQYYREEENGRGNFPPRFSGLQFPNYSSELNVNALELDDSALYLCASSLKAGTDTQYFGPGTRLTVL.

The V gene is TRBV2, the J gene TRBJ2-7, with TRBD1 matching 8 bases. This CDR3 spans 15 amino acids. Germline V gene lookup returns CDR1 SNHLY and CDR2 FYNNEI. Losses at the gene ends were 3 bases for V and 3 bases for J; bases not matched to a gene: 7. The CDR3 DNA reads as TGTGCCAGCAGTGAGAGCCGGGACAGGATCTACGAGCAGTACTTC. Protein product: CASSESRDRIYEQYF.

The rearrangement links TRBV28 to TRBJ2-7, with 12 bases matching TRBD1. This CDR3 region has 17 residues. Germline CDR1 and CDR2: MDHEN and SYDVKM. V shed 3 bases and J 0 bases; nucleotides not matched to a gene: 6. The CDR3 protein is CASSLLPGQGASYEQYF. The CDR3 nucleotides are TGTGCCAGCAGTTTGCTGCCGGGACAGGGGGCCTCCTACGAGCAGTACTTC.

This sequence joins TRBV5-1 and TRBJ1-1, with 9 positions matching TRBD1. Trimming at V came to 5 bases and at J to 4 bases, leaving 9 bases not matched to a gene. The CDR3 loop spans 15 amino acids. Germline CDR1 SGHRS, CDR2 YFSETQ. Here the CDR3 DNA reads TGCGCCAGCAGGAAAGGGACAGGGCTCGGCACTGAAGCTTTCTTT. This sequence encodes CASRKGTGLGTEAFF.

V and J are TRBV7-3 and TRBJ2-5; possibly TRBD2 for D (6 bases). The CDR3 has 14 amino acids. Deletions cut 2 bases from V and 2 bases from J, with 9 bases between. Germline V gene lookup returns CDR1 SGHTA and CDR2 FQGTGA. The CDR3 region is CASSLLGGQETQYF. CDR3 nucleotides: TGTGCCAGCAGCTTATTGGGGGGTCAAGAGACCCAGTACTTC.

The V and J genes are TRBV27 and TRBJ2-3, with D tentatively TRBD2 (6 bases). Trimming took 8 bases from V and 0 from J, leaving 21 bases between them. Per the germline V gene, CDR1 is MNHEY and CDR2 is SMNVEV (reference sequence). The length of the CDR3 is 17 residues. CDR3 bases: TGTGCCAGCCGCACCGGGACTTTTACTTTTAGCACAGATACGCAGTATTTT. It translates to CASRTGTFTFSTDTQYF.

The chain has TRBV5-1 and TRBJ1-4; 7 positions match TRBD1. The CDR3 covers 14 residues. Germline values: CDR1 SGHRS, CDR2 YFSETQ. With V trimmed by 2 bases and J by 8 bases, 6 bases remained unmatched. As DNA, the CDR3 is TGCGCCAGCAGCTTTACGACAGGGTACGAAAAACTGTTTTTT. Translation gives CASSFTTGYEKLFF.

The V call is TRBV4-2, the J call TRBJ2-2, with no clear D. V was pared by 4 bases and J by 5 bases, with 5 bases between. The CDR3 runs 12 residues. Germline assignment: CDR1 LGHNA and CDR2 YNFKEQ. The CDR3 reads CASSPETGELFF. DNA of the CDR3: TGTGCCAGCAGCCCTGAGACCGGGGAGCTGTTTTTT.

The chain couples TRBV28 to TRBJ1-2; 11 positions match TRBD1. Losses at the gene ends were 8 bases for V and 0 bases for J; bases not matched to a gene: 5. Germline lookup yields CDR1 MDHEN and CDR2 SYDVKM. The CDR3 extends over 15 amino acids. This CDR3 is CASRTGGYANYGYTF. The CDR3 nucleotides read TGTGCCAGCCGGACAGGGGGCTACGCTAACTATGGCTACACCTTC.

J is TRBJ1-3 and V is TRBV5-8; D is ambiguous. V lost 6 bases and J lost 7, with 5 bases in between. The germline CDR1 and CDR2 sequences are SGHTS and YDEGEE. This CDR3 comprises 10 residues. In nucleotides, the CDR3 is TGTGCCAGCATAGCGAACACCATATATTTT. It specifies CASIANTIYF.

This clone showed up just once. The V and J genes are TRBV7-9 and TRBJ1-1; 10 bases align to TRBD1. The germline V gene has CDR1 SEHNR and CDR2 FQNEAQ (reference sequence). The CDR3 has 15 residues. Trimming at V came to 6 bases and at J to 6 bases, leaving 10 bases not matched to a gene. The CDR3 sequence is CASRPTGTGAPEAFF. Here the CDR3 DNA reads TGTGCCAGCAGACCTACCGGGACAGGGGCCCCTGAAGCTTTCTTT.

The chain joins TRBV6-2 or TRBV6-3 to TRBJ1-2, with 7 positions matching TRBD1. J gave up 2 bases and V 5 bases, and 2 bases lay outside the gene matches. This CDR3 has 13 amino acids. The germline CDR1 and CDR2 sequences are MNHEY and SVGEGT. DNA of the CDR3: TGTGCCAGCAGTACGGGACAGAACTATGGCTACACCTTC. Encoded protein: CASSTGQNYGYTF.

The genes are TRBV30 and TRBJ2-7; 10 nucleotides agree with TRBD2. Germline trimming cut 3 bases from V and 7 bases from J; bases unmatched to any gene: 12. Germline CDR1 and CDR2: GTSNPN and SVGIG (reference sequence). The CDR3 extends over 15 amino acids. DNA for the CDR3: TGTGCCTGGAGCCATGGACTAGCGGTCTTTGGGGAGCAGTACTTC. It yields the protein CAWSHGLAVFGEQYF.

The chain has TRBV6-2 or TRBV6-3 and TRBJ2-3; 8 nucleotides line up with TRBD1. Germline CDR1 reads MNHEY; CDR2 reads SVGEGT. CDR3 length: 14 residues. The V segment lost 5 bases and the J segment 5 bases; nucleotides outside the gene matches: 6. The CDR3 nucleotides read TGTGCCAGCAGTCCGGGACAGGAGATAGATACGCAGTATTTT. Protein sequence: CASSPGQEIDTQYF.

The chain links TRBV19 to TRBJ1-4; 8 bases match TRBD1. V shed 5 bases, J shed 2 bases, and the junction held 4 bases outside the gene matches. The CDR3 sequence is 15 residues long. Germline V gene sequence: CDR1 LNHDA, CDR2 SQIVND (reference sequence). The chain's CDR3 is CASSDRGSTNEKLFF. The CDR3, as DNA: TGTGCCAGTAGTGACAGGGGATCGACTAATGAAAAACTGTTTTTT.

In regard to this clone: Other DNA sequences in this specimen translate into the identical CDR3. This chain joins TRBV7-2 and TRBJ1-5, with 7 bases fitting TRBD1. V was clipped by 3 bases and J by 4 bases; unmatched bases: 6. In germline, CDR1 is SGHTA, CDR2 FQGNSA. The CDR3 contains 15 residues. Here the CDR3 reads CASSLETGVNQPQHF. The CDR3 coding sequence is TGTGCCAGCAGCTTGGAAACAGGGGTGAATCAGCCCCAGCATTTT.

V usage is TRBV2 and J usage is TRBJ1-5; D perhaps matches TRBD1 (5 bases). Trimming shortened V by 6 bases and J by 2 bases, and 11 bases separated the two germline ends. Germline V gene sequence: CDR1 SNHLY, CDR2 FYNNEI. The length of the CDR3 is 14 residues. In nucleotides, the CDR3 is TGTGCCAGCAGGTACTTAGGGGGCAATCAGCCCCAGCATTTT. Amino acids: CASRYLGGNQPQHF.

The sample holds a few counts of this clone. This sequence joins TRBV5-5 and TRBJ1-2; 8 bases are shared with TRBD1. The V gene end was trimmed by 4 bases and the J gene end by 8 bases; junction bases not matched to a gene: 10. The CDR3 sequence is 14 residues long. Germline assignment: CDR1 SGHKS and CDR2 YYEKEE (reference sequence). CDR3 in amino acids: CASSQTDRGGGYTF. The CDR3 DNA follows: TGTGCCAGCAGCCAAACCGACAGGGGCGGAGGCTACACCTTC.

The V and J genes are TRBV23-1 and TRBJ2-1; 8 positions agree with TRBD2. TRBV23-1 is an ORF; its function is uncertain. The J segment lost 8 bases and the V segment lost 4 bases, leaving 10 bases of the junction unmatched. The CDR3 spans 15 residues. Written as DNA, the CDR3 is TGCGCCAGCAGTCGAGCCTCGGGAGGGCCTCATGAGCAGTTCTTC. Protein: CASSRASGGPHEQFF.

The chain carries TRBV7-2 and TRBJ1-1; D is uncertain. Looked up from germline, CDR1 is SGHTA and CDR2 is FQGNSA. This CDR3 is 15 amino acids long. V was trimmed by 3 bases and J by 4 bases, leaving 15 bases between them. The CDR3 DNA follows: TGTGCCAGCAGCTTGGGAGGGAGCCGGGGCACTGAAGCTTTCTTT. This sequence encodes CASSLGGSRGTEAFF. Full variable domain (remainder filled in from reference TRBV7-2 and TRBJ1-1): GAGVSQSPSNKVTEKGKDVELRCDPISGHTALYWYRQSLGQGLEFLIYFQGNSAPDKSGLPSDRFSAERTGGSVSTLTIQRTQQEDSAVYLCASSLGGSRGTEAFFGQGTRLTVV.

The rearrangement joins TRBV7-9 to TRBJ2-1; 9 positions match TRBD2. Germline V gene data show CDR1 as SEHNR and CDR2 as FQNEAQ (reference sequence). With V trimmed by 8 bases and J by 7 bases, 9 bases remained unmatched. CDR3 length: 14 residues. The CDR3 loop reads CASGPWRGGNEQFF. CDR3 in DNA: TGTGCCAGCGGCCCCTGGCGGGGGGGAAATGAGCAGTTCTTC.

This chain connects TRBV5-1 to TRBJ2-1; TRBD2 matches at 12 bases. The germline V gene encodes CDR1 SGHRS and CDR2 YFSETQ. The length of the CDR3 is 18 residues. V gave up 4 bases and J gave up 6 bases; unmatched junction bases: 14. CDR3 bases: TGCGCCAGCAGCGATCAAATAGGACTAGCGGGAAGGGGCAATGAGCAGTTCTTC. This codes for CASSDQIGLAGRGNEQFF.

This chain links TRBV28 with TRBJ1-2; D not resolved. Germline-derived CDR1 and CDR2 are MDHEN and SYDVKM. Trimming removed 6 bases at V and 8 bases at J, with 13 bases between. This CDR3 has 12 residues. CDR3 loop: CASSRRPFGYTF. CDR3 sequence (DNA): TGTGCCAGCAGCCGGAGGCCCTTCGGCTACACCTTC.

This clone has just a few counts. The rearrangement links TRBV28 to TRBJ1-2, with D hard to call. The CDR3 runs to 13 residues. V lost 5 bases to trimming and J lost 1 base, with 8 bases between them. CDR1 and CDR2 (germline): MDHEN, SYDVKM. This CDR3 is CASSDTVNYGYTF. The CDR3 DNA reads TGTGCCAGCAGTGATACAGTTAACTATGGCTACACCTTC.